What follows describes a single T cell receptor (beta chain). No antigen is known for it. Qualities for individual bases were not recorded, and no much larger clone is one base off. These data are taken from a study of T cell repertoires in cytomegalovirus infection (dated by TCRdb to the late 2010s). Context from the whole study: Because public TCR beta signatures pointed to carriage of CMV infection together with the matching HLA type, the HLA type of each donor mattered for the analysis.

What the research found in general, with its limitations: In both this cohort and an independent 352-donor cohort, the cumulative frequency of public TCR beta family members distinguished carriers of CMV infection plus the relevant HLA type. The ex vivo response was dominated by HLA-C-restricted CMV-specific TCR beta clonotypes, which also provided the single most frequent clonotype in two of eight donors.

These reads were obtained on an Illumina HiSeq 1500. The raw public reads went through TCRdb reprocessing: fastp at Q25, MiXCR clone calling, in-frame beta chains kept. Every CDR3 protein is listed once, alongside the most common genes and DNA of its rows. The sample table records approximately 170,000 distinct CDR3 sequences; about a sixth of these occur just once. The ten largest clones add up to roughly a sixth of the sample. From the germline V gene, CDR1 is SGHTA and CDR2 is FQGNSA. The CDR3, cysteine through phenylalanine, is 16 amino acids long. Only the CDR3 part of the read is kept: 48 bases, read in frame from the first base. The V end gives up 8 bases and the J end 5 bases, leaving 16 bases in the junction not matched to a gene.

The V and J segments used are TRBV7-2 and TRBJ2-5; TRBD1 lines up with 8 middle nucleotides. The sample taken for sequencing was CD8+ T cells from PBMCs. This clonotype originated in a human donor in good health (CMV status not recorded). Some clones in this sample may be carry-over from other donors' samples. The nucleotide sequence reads TGTGCCAGCCGCCCATTCGGCAGGGGGCGGATGGAGACCCAGTACTTC. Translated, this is CASRPFGRGRMETQYF.